A selection of T cell receptor beta chains follows, all from one sample in a study of T cell responses to AZD1222 COVID-19 vaccine. Profiling relied on immunoSEQ multiplex PCR, and the TCRdb table lists in-frame clones only, not all of them. The sample lists fewer than 110,000 clones, 89% occurring once. The sequencing here drew on peripheral blood, taken on day 0 of AZD1222 vaccination. The source of these receptors is an adult in good health. Both conserved end residues are part of each CDR3. The D gene is left open where the match is weak. Size values are once, few and many counts, or a class for expanded clones, and some rows have none.

few | TRBJ1-1 | NA | TRBV4-2 | TGTGCCAGCAGCCAATACAGGGTTGGAATGGGTGAAGCTTTCTTT | CASSQYRVGMGEAFF
NA | TRBJ1-5 | NA | TRBV29-1 | TGCAGCGTTGGAGGCAATCAGCCCCAGCATTTT | CSVGGNQPQHF
NA | TRBJ2-1 | TRBD1 | TRBV11-2 | TGTGCCAGCAGCTTAGATGTAGGGGGCTGGTTCTTC | CASSLDVGGWFF
NA | TRBJ1-1 | NA | TRBV11-2 | TGTGCCAGCATCAGGTCGAAGGGGAACACTGAAGCTTTCTTT | CASIRSKGNTEAFF
NA | TRBJ2-1 | TRBD1 | TRBV18 | TGTGCCAGCTCACCAGGGACAGGGGTTTCCTACAATGAGCAGTTCTTC | CASSPGTGVSYNEQFF
NA | TRBJ1-2 | NA | TRBV19 | TGTGCCAGCCAAATGACGGTTAACTATGGCTACACCTTC | CASQMTVNYGYTF
once | TRBJ2-3 | NA | TRBV14 | TGTGCCAGCAGCCGGAACAGGGCGGCAGATACGCAGTATTTT | CASSRNRAADTQYF
NA | TRBJ2-1 | NA | TRBV28 | TGTGCCAGCAGTTTGGCGGCGAGGGATGAGCAGTTCTTC | CASSLAARDEQFF
few | TRBJ1-2 | NA | TRBV7-2 | TGTGCCAGCAGCCTAAACCAGGGGAGGGATGGCTACACCTTC | CASSLNQGRDGYTF
NA | TRBJ2-4 | NA | TRBV28 | TGTGCCAGCAGCGAGGGAGGCAAAAACATTCAGTACTTC | CASSEGGKNIQYF
NA | TRBJ1-1 | NA | TRBV28 | TGTGCCACAATCGCGCTGAACACTGAAGCTTTCTTT | CATIALNTEAFF
once | TRBJ2-1 | NA | TRBV7-3 | TGTGCCAGCAGCTCCGCGGACCGCTCCTACAATGAGCAGTTCTTC | CASSSADRSYNEQFF
NA | TRBJ2-1 | NA | TRBV19 | TGTGCCAGTACCCAAAAAGGCGGGACGCTCAGGGAGCAGTTCTTC | CASTQKGGTLREQFF
NA | TRBJ1-2 | NA | TRBV6-1 | TGTGCCAGCAGTGACCGGGGCTATGGCTACACCTTC | CASSDRGYGYTF
NA | TRBJ1-5 | TRBD1 | TRBV27 | TGTGCCAGCAGATTCGGGACAGCAAATAGCAATCAGCCCCAGCATTTT | CASRFGTANSNQPQHF
NA | TRBJ1-6 | TRBD1 | TRBV7-2 | TGTGCCAGCAGCACCCGGACAGGGGGCCGCGGTTCACCCCTCCACTTT | CASSTRTGGRGSPLHF
once | TRBJ2-1 | TRBD2 | TRBV6-2/TRBV6-3 | TGTGCCAGCAGTTACACCTTAAGGACTAGCGGAGACAATGAGCAGTTCTTC | CASSYTLRTSGDNEQFF
NA | TRBJ2-1 | NA | TRBV30 | TGTGCCTGGAGTGTACTCGGAAGTAACACCGGGTGGAACAATGAGCAGTTCTTC | CAWSVLGSNTGWNNEQFF
NA | TRBJ1-1 | NA | TRBV5-1 | TGCGCCAGCAGCCCCGATATCCGCACTGAAGCTTTCTTT | CASSPDIRTEAFF
NA | TRBJ1-2 | TRBD1 | TRBV27 | TGTGCCAGCAGTAACTTTCGACAGGGGGCCCCACTTTTCTTCCATGGCTACACCTTC | CASSNFRQGAPLFFHGYTF
NA | TRBJ2-7 | NA | TRBV30 | TGTGCCTGGAGTGTACACTGGGCGGAGCAGTACTTC | CAWSVHWAEQYF
NA | TRBJ1-2 | NA | TRBV4-3 | TGCGCCAGCAGCCAAGATTTAGCGGGGGGCAGATATGGCTACACCTTC | CASSQDLAGGRYGYTF
NA | TRBJ1-2 | TRBD1 | TRBV5-6 | TGTGCCAGCAGCGCAAGGGCAGGGGGCGTGATCTATGGCTACACCTTC | CASSARAGGVIYGYTF
NA | TRBJ1-1 | NA | TRBV19 | TGTGCCAGTAGTATTTACAGGACGAACACTGAAGCTTTCTTT | CASSIYRTNTEAFF
NA | TRBJ2-2 | TRBD1 | TRBV9 | TGTGCCAGCAGTCCGGGACAGGGGGCACGAACCGGGGAGCTGTTTTTT | CASSPGQGARTGELFF
NA | TRBJ1-2 | NA | TRBV2 | TGTGCCAGCAGCGACAGTCTAGGGGGCTACACCTTC | CASSDSLGGYTF
NA | TRBJ1-2 | NA | TRBV21-1 | TGTGCCAGCAGCATTGGGGGCCCGTTATGGTATGGCTACACCTTC | CASSIGGPLWYGYTF
NA | TRBJ1-1 | TRBD1 | TRBV7-8 | TGTGCCAGCAGCCACTCGGACAGGCCGAACACTGAAGCTTTCTTT | CASSHSDRPNTEAFF
NA | TRBJ2-3 | NA | TRBV9 | TGTGCCAGCAGCGTAAGCGCCGGCACAGATACGCAGTATTTT | CASSVSAGTDTQYF
NA | TRBJ2-2 | NA | TRBV7-9 | TGTGCCAGCAGCTTAAGGTCGGCCTATGGACCCGGGGAGCTGTTTTTT | CASSLRSAYGPGELFF
NA | TRBJ1-5 | NA | TRBV6-5 | TGTGCCGCAAGTGGGAAGACTTCGAGTAATCAGCCCCAGCATTTT | CAASGKTSSNQPQHF
NA | TRBJ2-1 | NA | TRBV7-3 | TGTGCCAGCAGCTTATCGCCGGGCATTGAGCAGTTCTTC | CASSLSPGIEQFF
NA | TRBJ1-4 | NA | TRBV19 | TGTGCCAGTAAATCGCCAGGCCGGGGGGCAGGTGAAAAACTGTTTTTT | CASKSPGRGAGEKLFF
NA | TRBJ2-2 | NA | TRBV7-3 | TGTGCCAGCAGCTTGGGAGGGACATTGAACACCGGGGAGCTGTTTTTT | CASSLGGTLNTGELFF
NA | TRBJ1-4 | TRBD1 | TRBV18 | TGTGCCAGCCTCCCCGGGACAGGTGGGGAAAAACTGTTTTTT | CASLPGTGGEKLFF
NA | TRBJ2-3 | TRBD2 | TRBV24-1 | TGTGCCACCAGTGCCCCTGGATTTAAAATTTACAGCGGGGGGCACACAGATACGCAGTATTTT | CATSAPGFKIYSGGHTDTQYF
NA | TRBJ2-3 | NA | TRBV28 | TGTGCCAGCAGCGACATTCGCACAGATACGCAGTATTTT | CASSDIRTDTQYF
NA | TRBJ1-1 | TRBD1 | TRBV10-3 | TGTGCCGCACGGGACAGGGGGAACACTGAAGCTTTCTTT | CAARDRGNTEAFF
NA | TRBJ1-1 | NA | TRBV9 | TGTGCCAGCAGCGTAGATTTGGCTAACACTGAAGCTTTCTTT | CASSVDLANTEAFF
NA | TRBJ1-5 | NA | TRBV28 | TGTGCCAGCAGTTTAGAGGCCCGGAACGGTCAGCCCCAGCATTTT | CASSLEARNGQPQHF
NA | TRBJ2-7 | TRBD2 | TRBV28 | TGTGCCAGCGACAAAACTAGCGCCTACGAGCAGTACTTC | CASDKTSAYEQYF
NA | TRBJ1-6 | NA | TRBV11-2 | TGTGCCAGCAGCCCCCGACAGAGCTCACCCCTCCACTTT | CASSPRQSSPLHF
NA | TRBJ1-4 | NA | TRBV23-1 | TGCGCCAGCAGTCACCCCGGCGGTTTAAAAGAAAAACTGTTTTTT | CASSHPGGLKEKLFF
NA | TRBJ2-1 | NA | TRBV7-3 | TGTGCCAGCAGCTTAACGTTCCCAGGGAGCTCCTACAATGAGCAGTTCTTC | CASSLTFPGSSYNEQFF
NA | TRBJ2-3 | TRBD2 | TRBV4-3 | TGCGCCAGCAGCCAAGATAGAGGAGGGCTAGCGGGGACAGATACGCAGTATTTT | CASSQDRGGLAGTDTQYF
NA | TRBJ2-1 | TRBD1 | TRBV4-3 | TGCGCCAGCAGCATTGGACAGGGTCGGGGCAATGAGCAGTTCTTC | CASSIGQGRGNEQFF
NA | TRBJ2-1 | NA | TRBV5-1 | TGCGCCAGCAGCCCAGGGGGCGGGGGAGGCTACAATGAGCAGTTCTTC | CASSPGGGGGYNEQFF
NA | TRBJ2-7 | TRBD2 | TRBV30 | TGTGCCTGGAGTGCCGGGACTAGCAGCTACGAGCAGTACTTC | CAWSAGTSSYEQYF
NA | TRBJ1-5 | NA | TRBV19 | TGTGCCAGTAGTCAGTCCGGACGTTGGGATCAGCCCCAGCATTTT | CASSQSGRWDQPQHF
NA | TRBJ2-3 | TRBD2 | TRBV7-9 | TGTGCCAGCAGCCGACTGCGGGGGATCACAGATACGCAGTATTTT | CASSRLRGITDTQYF
NA | TRBJ2-3 | TRBD2 | TRBV4-2 | TGTGCCAGCAGCCAAGATTTGCCGTGGGCGGGAGGGGTCGCAGATACGCAGTATTTT | CASSQDLPWAGGVADTQYF
NA | TRBJ1-2 | NA | TRBV11-2 | TGTGCCAGCAGCTTGGGGACGGGAGGCTATGGCTACACCTTC | CASSLGTGGYGYTF
NA | TRBJ1-5 | NA | TRBV28 | TGTGCCAGCATAAGGGCGGTAGGATGGGAGGGTCAGCCCCAGCATTTT | CASIRAVGWEGQPQHF
NA | TRBJ1-3 | NA | TRBV3-1/TRBV3-2 | TGTGCCAGCAGCCAAGATTTGAACTCTGGAAACACCATATATTTT | CASSQDLNSGNTIYF